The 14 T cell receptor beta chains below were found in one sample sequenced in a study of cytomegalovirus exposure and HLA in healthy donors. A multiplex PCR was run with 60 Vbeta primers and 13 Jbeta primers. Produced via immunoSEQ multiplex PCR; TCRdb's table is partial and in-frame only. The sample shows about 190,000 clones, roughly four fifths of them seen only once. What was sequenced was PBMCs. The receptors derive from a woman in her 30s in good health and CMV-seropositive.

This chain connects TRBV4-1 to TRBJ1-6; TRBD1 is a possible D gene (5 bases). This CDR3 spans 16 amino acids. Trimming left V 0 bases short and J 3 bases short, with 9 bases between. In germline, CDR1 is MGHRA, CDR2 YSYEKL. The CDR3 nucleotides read TGCGCCAGCAGCCAAGACACAGGCGGCTATAATTCACCCCTCCACTTT. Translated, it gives CASSQDTGGYNSPLHF.

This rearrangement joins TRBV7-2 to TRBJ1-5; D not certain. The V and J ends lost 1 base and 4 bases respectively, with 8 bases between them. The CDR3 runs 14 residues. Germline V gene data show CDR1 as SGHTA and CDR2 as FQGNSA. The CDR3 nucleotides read TGTGCCAGCAGCTTAGTAGACATAAATCAGCCCCAGCATTTT. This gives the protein CASSLVDINQPQHF.

The CDR3 is CASSPGDPGTDTQYF. The CDR3 DNA reads as TGTGCCAGCAGCCCGGGGGACCCCGGCACAGATACGCAGTATTTT. J is TRBJ2-3 and V is TRBV7-9, with a possible D match to TRBD2 (6 bases). The germline V gene encodes CDR1 SEHNR and CDR2 FQNEAQ (reference sequence). This CDR3 is 15 amino acids long. V was clipped by 5 bases and J by 1 base, with 13 bases between them.

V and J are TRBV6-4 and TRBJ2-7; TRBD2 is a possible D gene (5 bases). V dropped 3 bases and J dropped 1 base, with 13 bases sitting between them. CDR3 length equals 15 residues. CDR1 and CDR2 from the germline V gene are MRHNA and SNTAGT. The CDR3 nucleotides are TGTGCCAGCAGTGATTGCGGGTCCATATCCTACGAGCAGTACTTC. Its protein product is CASSDCGSISYEQYF.

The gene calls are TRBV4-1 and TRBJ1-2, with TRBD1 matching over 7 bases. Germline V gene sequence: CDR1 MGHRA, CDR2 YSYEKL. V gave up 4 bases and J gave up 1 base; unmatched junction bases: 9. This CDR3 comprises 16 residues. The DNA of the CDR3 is TGCGCCAGCAGCCTTTTGGCGGGACAGTTTAACTATGGCTACACCTTC. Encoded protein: CASSLLAGQFNYGYTF.

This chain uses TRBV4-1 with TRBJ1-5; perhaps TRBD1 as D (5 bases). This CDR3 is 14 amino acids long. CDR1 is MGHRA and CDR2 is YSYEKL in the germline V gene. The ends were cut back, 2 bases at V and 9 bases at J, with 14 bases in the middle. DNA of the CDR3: TGCGCCAGCAGCCAACGGGACTATGAGGGGCCCCAGCATTTT. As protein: CASSQRDYEGPQHF.

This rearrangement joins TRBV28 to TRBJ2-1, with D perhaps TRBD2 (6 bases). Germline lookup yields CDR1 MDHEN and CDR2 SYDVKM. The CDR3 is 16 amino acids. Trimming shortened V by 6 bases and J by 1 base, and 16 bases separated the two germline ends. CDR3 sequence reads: CASSLMAGRSYNEQFF. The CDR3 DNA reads TGTGCCAGCAGCTTGATGGCCGGGAGATCCTACAATGAGCAGTTCTTC.

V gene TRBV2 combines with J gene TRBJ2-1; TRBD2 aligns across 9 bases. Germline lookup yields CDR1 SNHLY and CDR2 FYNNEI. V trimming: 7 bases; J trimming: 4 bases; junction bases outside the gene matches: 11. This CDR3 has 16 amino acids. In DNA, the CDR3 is TGTGCCAGCAATCCCGAGCGGGAGGCTTTTTACAATGAGCAGTTCTTC. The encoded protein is CASNPEREAFYNEQFF.

In DNA, the CDR3 is TGTGCCAGCAGCTTTGGACAGGAGAATCAGCCCCAGCATTTT. Translation: CASSFGQENQPQHF. V is TRBV5-8 and J is TRBJ1-5; 7 bases are shared with TRBD1. The CDR3 contains 14 residues. Trimming took 2 bases from V and 4 from J; bases not matched to a gene: 3. CDR1 is SGHTS and CDR2 is YDEGEE in the germline V gene.

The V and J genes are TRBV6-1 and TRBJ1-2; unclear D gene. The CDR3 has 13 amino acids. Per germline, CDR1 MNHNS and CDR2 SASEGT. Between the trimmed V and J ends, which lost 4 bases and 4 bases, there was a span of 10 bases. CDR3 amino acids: CASSGQVTYGYTF. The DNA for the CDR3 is TGTGCCAGCAGTGGCCAGGTTACCTATGGCTACACCTTC.

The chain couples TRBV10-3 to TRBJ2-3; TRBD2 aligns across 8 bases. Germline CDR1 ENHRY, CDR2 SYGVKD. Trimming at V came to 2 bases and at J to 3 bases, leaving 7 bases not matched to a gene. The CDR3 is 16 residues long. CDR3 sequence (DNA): TGTGCCATCAGTGAGCCCGGCGGGGGGCCTACAGATACGCAGTATTTT. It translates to CAISEPGGGPTDTQYF.

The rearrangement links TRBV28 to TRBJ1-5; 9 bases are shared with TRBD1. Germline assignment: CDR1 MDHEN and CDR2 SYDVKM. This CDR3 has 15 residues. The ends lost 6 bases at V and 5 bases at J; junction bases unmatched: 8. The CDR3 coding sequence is TGTGCCAGCAGACTTGGGACAGGGCGTTATCAGCCCCAGCATTTT. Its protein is CASRLGTGRYQPQHF.

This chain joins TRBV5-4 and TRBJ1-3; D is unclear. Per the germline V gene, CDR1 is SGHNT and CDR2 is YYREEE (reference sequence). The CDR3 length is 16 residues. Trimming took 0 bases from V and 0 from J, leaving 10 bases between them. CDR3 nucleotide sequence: TGTGCCAGCAGCTTGGATGCGGGTATCTCTGGAAACACCATATATTTT. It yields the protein CASSLDAGISGNTIYF.

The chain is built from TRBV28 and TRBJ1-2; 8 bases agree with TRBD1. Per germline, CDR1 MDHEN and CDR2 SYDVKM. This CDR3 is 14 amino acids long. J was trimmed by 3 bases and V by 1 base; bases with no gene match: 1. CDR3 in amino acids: CASSLYRGDYGYTF. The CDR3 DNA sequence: TGTGCCAGCAGTTTATACAGGGGGGACTATGGCTACACCTTC.